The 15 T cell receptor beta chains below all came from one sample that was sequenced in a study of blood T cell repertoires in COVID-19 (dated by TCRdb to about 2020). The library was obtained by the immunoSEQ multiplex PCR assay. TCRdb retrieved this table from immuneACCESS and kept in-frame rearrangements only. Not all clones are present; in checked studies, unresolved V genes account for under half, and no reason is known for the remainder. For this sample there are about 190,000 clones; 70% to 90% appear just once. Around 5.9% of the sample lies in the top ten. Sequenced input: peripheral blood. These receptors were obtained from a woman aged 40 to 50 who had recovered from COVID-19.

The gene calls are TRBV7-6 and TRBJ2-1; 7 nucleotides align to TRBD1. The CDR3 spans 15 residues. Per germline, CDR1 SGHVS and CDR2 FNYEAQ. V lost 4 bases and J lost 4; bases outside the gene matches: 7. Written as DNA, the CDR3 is TGTGCCAGCAGCTACGACAGGGACCCTTACAATGAGCAGTTCTTC. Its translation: CASSYDRDPYNEQFF.

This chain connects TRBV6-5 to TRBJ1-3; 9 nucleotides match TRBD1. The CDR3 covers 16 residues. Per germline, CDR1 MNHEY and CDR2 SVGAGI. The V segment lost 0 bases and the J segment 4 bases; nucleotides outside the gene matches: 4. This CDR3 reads CASSYSGTGIGNTIYF. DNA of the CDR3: TGTGCCAGCAGTTACTCCGGGACAGGGATAGGAAACACCATATATTTT.

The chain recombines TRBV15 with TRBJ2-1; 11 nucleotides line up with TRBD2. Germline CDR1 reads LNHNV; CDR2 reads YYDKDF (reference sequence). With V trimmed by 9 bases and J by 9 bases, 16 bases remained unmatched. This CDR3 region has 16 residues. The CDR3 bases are TGTGCCACGTCCAAATTACTAGCGGGAGAGGTGGGTGAGCAGTTCTTC. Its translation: CATSKLLAGEVGEQFF.

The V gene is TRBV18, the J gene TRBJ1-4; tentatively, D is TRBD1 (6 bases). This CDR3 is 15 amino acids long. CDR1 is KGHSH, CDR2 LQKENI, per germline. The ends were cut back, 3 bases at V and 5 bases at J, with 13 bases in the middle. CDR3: CASSPNGDNNEKLFF. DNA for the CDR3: TGTGCCAGCTCACCTAATGGGGACAACAATGAAAAACTGTTTTTT.

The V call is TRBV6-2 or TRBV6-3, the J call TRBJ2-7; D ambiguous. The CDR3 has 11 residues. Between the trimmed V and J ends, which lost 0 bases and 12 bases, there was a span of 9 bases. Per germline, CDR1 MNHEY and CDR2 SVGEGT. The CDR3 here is CASSYSADRYF. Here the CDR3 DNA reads TGTGCCAGCAGTTACTCCGCGGATCGGTACTTC.

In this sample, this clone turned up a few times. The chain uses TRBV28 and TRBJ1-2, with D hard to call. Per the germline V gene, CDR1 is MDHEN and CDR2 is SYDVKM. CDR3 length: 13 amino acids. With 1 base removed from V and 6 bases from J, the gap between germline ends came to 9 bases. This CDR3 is CASSLLRANGYTF. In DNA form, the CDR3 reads TGTGCCAGCAGTTTATTGCGAGCGAATGGCTACACCTTC.

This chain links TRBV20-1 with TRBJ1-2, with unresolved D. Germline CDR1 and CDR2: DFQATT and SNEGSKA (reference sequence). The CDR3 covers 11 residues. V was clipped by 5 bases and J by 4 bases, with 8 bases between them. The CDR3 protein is CSAHLVYGYTF. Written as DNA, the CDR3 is TGCAGTGCTCACTTGGTCTATGGCTACACCTTC.

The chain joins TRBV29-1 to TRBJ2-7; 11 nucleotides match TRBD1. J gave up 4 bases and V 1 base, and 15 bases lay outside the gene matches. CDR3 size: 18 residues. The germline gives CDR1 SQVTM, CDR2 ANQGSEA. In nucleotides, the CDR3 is TGCAGCGTTGAAGGACCGGGACAGGGGGAGAGCGGGAGTTACGAGCAGTACTTC. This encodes CSVEGPGQGESGSYEQYF.

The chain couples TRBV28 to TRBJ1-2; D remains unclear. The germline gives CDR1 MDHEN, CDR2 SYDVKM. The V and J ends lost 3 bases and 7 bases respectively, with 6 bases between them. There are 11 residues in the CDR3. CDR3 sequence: CASSFYGGYTF. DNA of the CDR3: TGTGCCAGCAGTTTTTACGGTGGCTACACCTTC.

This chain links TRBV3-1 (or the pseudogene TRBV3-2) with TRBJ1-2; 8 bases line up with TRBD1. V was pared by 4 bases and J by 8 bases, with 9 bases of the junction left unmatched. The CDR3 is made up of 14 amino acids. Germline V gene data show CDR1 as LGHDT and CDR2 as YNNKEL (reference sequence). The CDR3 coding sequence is TGTGCCAGCAGCCGATCGGACAGGGAGGCGGGCTACACCTTC. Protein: CASSRSDREAGYTF.

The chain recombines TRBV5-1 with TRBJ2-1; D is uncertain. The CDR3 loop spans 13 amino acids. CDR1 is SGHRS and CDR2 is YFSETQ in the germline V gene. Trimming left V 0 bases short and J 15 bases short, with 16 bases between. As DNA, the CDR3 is TGCGCCAGCAGCTTGGCAACGCCGGTCGATGCGTTCTTC. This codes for CASSLATPVDAFF.

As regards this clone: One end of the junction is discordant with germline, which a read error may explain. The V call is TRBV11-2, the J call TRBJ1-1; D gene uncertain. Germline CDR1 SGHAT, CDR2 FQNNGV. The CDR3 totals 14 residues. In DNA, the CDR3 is TGTGCCACCAGCTTAGGTCGTCGGAACACTGAAGCTTTCTTT. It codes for CATSLGRRNTEAFF.

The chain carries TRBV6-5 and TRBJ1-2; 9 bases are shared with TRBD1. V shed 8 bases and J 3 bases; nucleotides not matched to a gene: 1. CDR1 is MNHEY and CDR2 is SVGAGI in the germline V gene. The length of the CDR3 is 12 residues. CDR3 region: CASWTGDYGYTF. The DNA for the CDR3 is TGTGCCAGCTGGACAGGGGACTATGGCTACACCTTC.

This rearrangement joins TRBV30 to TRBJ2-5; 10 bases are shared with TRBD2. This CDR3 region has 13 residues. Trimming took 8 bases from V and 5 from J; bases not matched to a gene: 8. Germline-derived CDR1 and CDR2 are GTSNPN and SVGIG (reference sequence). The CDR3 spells CARLAGVGETQYF. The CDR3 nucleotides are TGTGCCCGTCTAGCGGGAGTTGGTGAGACCCAGTACTTC.

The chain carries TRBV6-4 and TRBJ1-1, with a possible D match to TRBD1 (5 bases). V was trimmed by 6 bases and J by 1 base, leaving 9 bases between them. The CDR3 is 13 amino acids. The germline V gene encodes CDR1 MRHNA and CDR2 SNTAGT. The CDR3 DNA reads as TGTGCCAGCAGGGGACTGACGAACACTGAAGCTTTCTTT. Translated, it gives CASRGLTNTEAFF.